This passage covers 29 T cell receptor beta chains from one sample sequenced in a study of blood T cell repertoires in COVID-19. The method was immunoSEQ multiplex PCR; TCRdb's version includes in-frame clones alone and lacks a portion of them. The sample consists of 300,000 to 400,000 clones, around nine tenths of them appearing once. Sequencing input: peripheral blood. These receptors were collected from a man aged 45-60 years with active or convalescent COVID-19.

The rearrangement joins TRBV7-3 to TRBJ2-7; tentatively, D is TRBD2 (5 bases). The germline V and J ends were trimmed by 1 base and 5 bases, with 9 bases remaining between them. This CDR3 is 13 amino acids long. Germline V gene lookup returns CDR1 SGHTA and CDR2 FQGTGA. CDR3 nucleotide sequence: TGTGCCAGCAGCTTAAGCCCTAGCCACGAGCAGTACTTC. It encodes CASSLSPSHEQYF.

V gene TRBV2 combines with J gene TRBJ1-2, with no clear D. Germline V gene data show CDR1 as SNHLY and CDR2 as FYNNEI. The CDR3 sequence is 13 residues long. The V end lost 5 bases, the J end lost 2 bases, and 9 bases lay between the germline ends. CDR3 region: CASSPHENYGYTF. CDR3 nucleotides: TGTGCCAGCAGTCCCCACGAGAACTATGGCTACACCTTC.

This clone was seen only once. The CDR3 loop is CASSLDDRVRSPLHF. The CDR3 DNA reads TGTGCCAGCAGCTTAGATGACAGGGTCAGGTCACCCCTCCACTTT. V usage is TRBV11-2 and J usage is TRBJ1-6; 7 bases match TRBD1. This CDR3 comprises 15 residues. Germline V gene sequence: CDR1 SGHAT, CDR2 FQNNGV. With 0 bases clipped from V and 10 bases from J, the junction kept 6 bases outside the gene matches.

The CDR3 is CASSFRPNTSGYRSGELFF. In nucleotides, the CDR3 is TGTGCCAGCTCGTTCCGTCCGAACACTAGCGGGTATAGGTCCGGGGAGCTGTTTTTT. The genes are TRBV2 and TRBJ2-2; TRBD2 matches at 9 bases. Germline trimming cut 8 bases from V and 6 bases from J; bases unmatched to any gene: 22. Germline CDR1 SNHLY, CDR2 FYNNEI. The CDR3 consists of 19 residues.

The chain joins TRBV2 to TRBJ1-5, with D uncertain. This CDR3 contains 15 residues. Trimming removed 2 bases from V and 4 bases from J, with 12 bases in between. Germline assignment: CDR1 SNHLY and CDR2 FYNNEI. The CDR3 sequence is CASSESAASNQPQHF. For the CDR3, the DNA is TGTGCCAGCAGTGAAAGCGCGGCCTCTAATCAGCCCCAGCATTTT.

This chain links TRBV9 with TRBJ2-5; 11 positions agree with TRBD2. Germline CDR1 reads SGDLS; CDR2 reads YYNGEE. After removal of 3 bases from V and 2 bases from J, the junction contained 6 bases not matched to a gene. The CDR3 runs to 16 residues. This CDR3 reads CASSGALAGGQETQYF. CDR3 bases: TGTGCCAGCAGCGGGGCGCTAGCGGGGGGACAAGAGACCCAGTACTTC.

The chain couples TRBV19 to TRBJ1-1; 9 bases map to TRBD1. Germline CDR1 is LNHDA and CDR2 is SQIVND (reference sequence). Unmatched junction bases numbered 3, after V lost 8 bases and J lost 5 bases. CDR3 length: 12 residues. The CDR3 nucleotides are TGTGCCAGTTACAGGGGGCCGACTGAAGCTTTCTTT. Amino acid sequence: CASYRGPTEAFF.

Only one count was recorded for this clone. The gene calls are TRBV3-1 (or the pseudogene TRBV3-2) and TRBJ2-7; 9 nucleotides agree with TRBD2. Germline CDR1 LGHDT, CDR2 YNNKEL (reference sequence). With V trimmed by 0 bases and J by 3 bases, 6 bases remained unmatched. The CDR3 is 16 residues long. The CDR3 nucleotides are TGTGCCAGCAGCCAAGATCAGAGTAGCGGGAGCTACGAGCAGTACTTC. It translates to CASSQDQSSGSYEQYF.

The rearrangement joins TRBV5-1 to TRBJ1-1, with D possibly matching TRBD1 (5 bases). The CDR3 is 15 amino acids. CDR1 and CDR2 (germline): SGHRS, YFSETQ. V was shortened by 0 bases and J by 5 bases, with 14 bases between the two germline ends. In DNA form, the CDR3 reads TGCGCCAGCAGCTTGGTTTATAGGGGAAGGACTGAAGCTTTCTTT. Translated, it gives CASSLVYRGRTEAFF.

The genes are TRBV2 and TRBJ2-7, with TRBD2 matching over 9 bases. This CDR3 is built from 15 residues. In germline, CDR1 is SNHLY, CDR2 FYNNEI. The V segment lost 1 base and the J segment 7 bases; nucleotides outside the gene matches: 8. The CDR3 reads CASSEGLAGVGEQYF. The CDR3 bases are TGTGCCAGCAGTGAAGGGTTAGCGGGAGTGGGGGAGCAGTACTTC.

The chain is built from TRBV5-6 and TRBJ2-7, with D possibly matching TRBD2 (6 bases). Germline lookup yields CDR1 SGHDT and CDR2 YYEEEE. The CDR3 extends over 16 amino acids. With 0 bases removed from V and 2 bases from J, the gap between germline ends came to 15 bases. In nucleotides, the CDR3 is TGTGCCAGCAGCTTGGTAGGTTCTAGCGCAACCTACGAGCAGTACTTC. Its translation is CASSLVGSSATYEQYF.

This clone occurred once. V is TRBV3-1 (or the pseudogene TRBV3-2) and J is TRBJ1-3, with a tentative D call TRBD1 (5 bases). Germline-derived CDR1 and CDR2 are LGHDT and YNNKEL (reference sequence). The CDR3 sequence is 15 residues long. Between the trimmed V and J ends, which lost 4 bases and 2 bases, there was a span of 12 bases. The CDR3 is CASSPGRGTGNTIYF. The DNA for the CDR3 is TGTGCCAGCAGCCCTGGACGGGGGACTGGAAACACCATATATTTT.

The chain couples TRBV5-4 to TRBJ2-7; perhaps TRBD2 as D (6 bases). V dropped 4 bases and J dropped 2 bases, with 16 bases sitting between them. This CDR3 has 15 amino acids. The V gene's germline CDR1 is SGHNT and CDR2 YYREEE (reference sequence). DNA for the CDR3: TGTGCCAGCAGCCCCGGGGGAGCTAGCCCCTACGAGCAGTACTTC. This gives the protein CASSPGGASPYEQYF.

V usage is TRBV4-2 and J usage is TRBJ2-3, with no clear D. Trimming pared 4 bases from V and 0 bases from J, leaving 11 bases between. The CDR3 runs 15 residues. CDR1 LGHNA and CDR2 YNFKEQ come from the germline V gene. The CDR3 DNA reads as TGTGCCAGCAGCCTCATCCCACTAAGCACAGATACGCAGTATTTT. Protein product: CASSLIPLSTDTQYF.

The chain uses TRBV30 and TRBJ1-2, with 8 bases fitting TRBD1. V lost 4 bases, J lost 1 base, and 11 bases stayed unmatched. Germline V CDR1 and CDR2: GTSNPN, SVGIG (reference sequence). The CDR3 has 16 amino acids. The CDR3 loop is CAWTGQGRGHNYGYTF. The CDR3 coding sequence is TGTGCCTGGACAGGACAGGGAAGAGGGCATAACTATGGCTACACCTTC.

This chain joins TRBV30 and TRBJ1-3, with 8 bases that match TRBD1. Trimming took 4 bases from V and 11 from J; bases not matched to a gene: 4. This CDR3 has 11 amino acids. CDR1 and CDR2 from the germline V gene are GTSNPN and SVGIG (reference sequence). DNA for the CDR3: TGTGCCTGGACAGGGGGCGCGTCCATATATTTT. The encoded protein is CAWTGGASIYF.

This clone is a singleton in its sample. The chain joins TRBV28 to TRBJ1-4, with TRBD1 as a possible D gene (6 bases). This CDR3 has 14 residues. V was clipped by 3 bases and J by 7 bases, with 12 bases between them. CDR1 and CDR2 from the germline V gene are MDHEN and SYDVKM. The CDR3 here is CASSLGTGFEKLFF. The CDR3 nucleotides are TGTGCCAGCAGTTTGGGCACAGGGTTTGAAAAACTGTTTTTT.

CDR3: CASSPPSGGTGETQYF. In DNA form, the CDR3 reads TGTGCCAGCTCACCACCGTCAGGGGGCACCGGGGAGACCCAGTACTTC. The V and J genes are TRBV18 and TRBJ2-5; 8 bases map to TRBD1. The germline CDR1 and CDR2 sequences are KGHSH and LQKENI. Trimming cost V 0 bases and J 5 bases; bases outside gene matches: 8. The CDR3 is 16 amino acids. The whole variable domain, remainder taken from reference TRBV18 and TRBJ2-5, is NAGVMQNPRHLVRRRGQEARLRCSPMKGHSHVYWYRQLPEEGLKFMVYLQKENIIDESGMPKERFSAEFPKEGPSILRIQQVVRGDSAAYFCASSPPSGGTGETQYFGPGTRLLVL.

The chain couples TRBV6-6 to TRBJ2-5, with D tentatively TRBD2 (5 bases). Trimming stripped 0 bases from V and 1 base from J, with 12 bases between. This CDR3 comprises 16 residues. Germline CDR1 MNHNY, CDR2 SVGAGI (reference sequence). The CDR3 region has the DNA TGTGCCAGCAGTTACTCGAGAGGGAGACCCCAAGAGACCCAGTACTTC. As protein: CASSYSRGRPQETQYF.

V and J are TRBV7-2 and TRBJ1-2; 8 bases are shared with TRBD1. With 3 bases clipped from V and 8 bases from J, the junction kept 8 bases outside the gene matches. Germline assignment: CDR1 SGHTA and CDR2 FQGNSA. CDR3 size: 14 residues. Here the CDR3 reads CASSFPTGGEGYTF. CDR3 DNA: TGTGCCAGCAGCTTTCCCACAGGGGGGGAAGGCTACACCTTC.

The rearrangement joins TRBV28 to TRBJ1-2; 7 bases fit TRBD1. V was clipped by 5 bases and J by 2 bases; unmatched bases: 5. The CDR3 spans 14 residues. From germline, CDR1 is MDHEN and CDR2 SYDVKM. In DNA, the CDR3 is TGTGCCAGCAGTAGGACAGGTGTGAACTATGGCTACACCTTC. As protein: CASSRTGVNYGYTF.

As DNA, the CDR3 is TGTGCCAGCAGCCCGACAGGGACCAGTCCCCAGCATTTT. This gives the protein CASSPTGTSPQHF. The rearrangement joins TRBV6-6 to TRBJ1-5, with 7 positions matching TRBD1. Unmatched junction bases numbered 9, after V lost 6 bases and J lost 10 bases. Germline-derived CDR1 and CDR2 are MNHNY and SVGAGI (reference sequence). The CDR3 is made up of 13 amino acids.

In its sample, this clone was seen a few times. The chain has TRBV28 and TRBJ2-7; 11 nucleotides line up with TRBD2. Trimming cost V 4 bases and J 0 bases; bases outside gene matches: 8. The CDR3 extends over 17 amino acids. CDR1 is MDHEN, CDR2 SYDVKM, per germline. The CDR3 spells CASSSPGLAGLSYEQYF. The CDR3 bases are TGTGCCAGCAGTTCCCCAGGACTAGCGGGTCTCTCCTACGAGCAGTACTTC. The full variable domain, in which reference TRBV28 and TRBJ2-7 provide the parts outside the CDR3, is DVKVTQSSRYLVKRTGEKVFLECVQDMDHENMFWYRQDPGLGLRLIYFSYDVKMKEKGDIPEGYSVSREKKERFSLILESASTNQTSMYLCASSSPGLAGLSYEQYFGPGTRLTVT.

This clone showed up just a few times. The chain joins TRBV2 to TRBJ1-5; no reliable D call. The ends were cut back, 4 bases at V and 4 bases at J, with 8 bases in the middle. This CDR3 has 13 amino acids. Per germline, CDR1 SNHLY and CDR2 FYNNEI. CDR3: CASSASGNQPQHF. CDR3 nucleotides: TGTGCCAGCAGTGCTTCGGGGAATCAGCCCCAGCATTTT.

The V and J genes are TRBV11-2 and TRBJ1-3; 11 positions agree with TRBD1. Germline loops: CDR1 SGHAT, CDR2 FQNNGV. J was trimmed by 8 bases and V by 4 bases; bases with no gene match: 7. This CDR3 is built from 15 residues. This chain's CDR3 is CASSSRGTGGHTIYF. Here the CDR3 DNA reads TGTGCCAGCAGCTCCCGGGGGACAGGGGGACACACCATATATTTT. The full variable domain, its missing parts supplied by reference TRBV11-2 and TRBJ1-3, is EAGVAQSPRYKIIEKRQSVAFWCNPISGHATLYWYQQILGQGPKLLIQFQNNGVVDDSQLPKDRFSAERLKGVDSTLKIQPAKLEDSAVYLCASSSRGTGGHTIYFGEGSWLTVV.

This sequence joins TRBV5-1 and TRBJ2-1; 7 bases agree with TRBD1. Germline values: CDR1 SGHRS, CDR2 YFSETQ. The CDR3 extends over 15 amino acids. The V gene end was trimmed by 4 bases and the J gene end by 6 bases; junction bases not matched to a gene: 10. CDR3: CASSHAWTGPNEQFF. In DNA, the CDR3 is TGCGCCAGCAGCCACGCTTGGACAGGCCCCAATGAGCAGTTCTTC.

On this clone: Other nucleotide sequences from this sample produce the same CDR3. This CDR3 is CATSGGRGFEEETQYF. The CDR3 region has the DNA TGTGCCACCAGTGGGGGGAGGGGATTCGAGGAGGAGACCCAGTACTTC. The V gene is TRBV24-1, the J gene TRBJ2-5, with 7 positions matching TRBD2. CDR1 is KGHDR and CDR2 is SFDVKD in the germline V gene. With V trimmed by 5 bases and J by 5 bases, 13 bases remained unmatched. The CDR3 sequence is 16 residues long.

The chain joins TRBV21-1 to TRBJ2-6; the table gives TRBD1 as D, unverified against the DNA. TRBV21-1 is shown as a pseudogene. CDR3 size: 20 residues. The CDR3 nucleotides read TGTGCCAGCAGCAAAGTGGTCCGGACAGGGGACAGCTCTGGGGCCAACGTCCTGACTTTC. Protein: CASSKVVRTGDSSGANVLTF.

The sample holds a few counts of this clone. The chain carries TRBV3-1 (or the pseudogene TRBV3-2) and TRBJ2-2; no firm D call. The CDR3 has 14 amino acids. CDR1 is LGHDT, CDR2 YNNKEL, per germline (reference sequence). Deletions cut 0 bases from V and 6 bases from J, with 8 bases between. The CDR3 is CASSQDLVAGELFF. The DNA of the CDR3 is TGTGCCAGCAGCCAAGATCTAGTGGCCGGGGAGCTGTTTTTT.